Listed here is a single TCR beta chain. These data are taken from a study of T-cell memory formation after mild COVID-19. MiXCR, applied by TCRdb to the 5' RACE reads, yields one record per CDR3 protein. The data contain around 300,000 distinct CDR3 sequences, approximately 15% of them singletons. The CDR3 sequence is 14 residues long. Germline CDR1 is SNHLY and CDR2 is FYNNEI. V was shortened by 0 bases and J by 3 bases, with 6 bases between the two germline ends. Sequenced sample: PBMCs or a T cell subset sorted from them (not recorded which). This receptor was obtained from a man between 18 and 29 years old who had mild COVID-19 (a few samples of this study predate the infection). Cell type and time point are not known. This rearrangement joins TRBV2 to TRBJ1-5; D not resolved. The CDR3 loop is CASSEATDNQPQHF. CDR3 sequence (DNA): TGTGCCAGCAGTGAAGCAACAGACAATCAGCCCCAGCATTTT.